Listed below are T cell receptor beta chains from one sample, sequenced in a study of beta chain features in type 1 diabetes. Here immunoSEQ multiplex PCR was the method, and the copy in TCRdb shows in-frame clones only, minus some. The table lists roughly 130,000 clones, roughly 17% of them singletons. The specimen was central memory CD4+ T cells from blood. Receptors were obtained from a man aged 25-45 years with type 1 diabetes. The CDR3 runs from the conserved cysteine through the conserved F or W. The order of the fields is V gene, J gene, CDR3 protein.

V gene: TRBV30; J gene: TRBJ1-6; CDR3 protein: CATSGSYNSPLHF
V gene: TRBV6-5; J gene: TRBJ2-7; CDR3 protein: CASSYLSSGASEQYF
V gene: TRBV4-3; J gene: TRBJ1-6; CDR3 protein: CASSQDLGDHLHF
V gene: TRBV10-3; J gene: TRBJ2-3; CDR3 protein: CATSTSGGTDTQYF
V gene: TRBV13; J gene: TRBJ2-5; CDR3 protein: CASSPTGEQTQYF
V gene: TRBV7-9; J gene: TRBJ2-3; CDR3 protein: CASSLVVSGQGRADTQYF
V gene: TRBV7-6; J gene: TRBJ2-3; CDR3 protein: CASSVSPTVDTQYF
V gene: TRBV6-5; J gene: TRBJ2-1; CDR3 protein: CASSYSGHYNEQFF
V gene: TRBV30; J gene: TRBJ1-6; CDR3 protein: CAWTGTLGNSPLHF
V gene: TRBV7-6; J gene: TRBJ2-2; CDR3 protein: CASSSNPFRDELFF
V gene: TRBV28; J gene: TRBJ2-5; CDR3 protein: CASTSEVGYQETQYF
V gene: TRBV29-1; J gene: TRBJ2-5; CDR3 protein: CSVEKQGGETQYF
V gene: TRBV13; J gene: TRBJ2-5; CDR3 protein: CASSLLAEQETQYF
V gene: TRBV9; J gene: TRBJ2-7; CDR3 protein: CASSAGGTGSYEQYF
V gene: TRBV7-2; J gene: TRBJ2-3; CDR3 protein: CASKAGLLYSYTQYF
V gene: TRBV6-5; J gene: TRBJ2-1; CDR3 protein: CASSSSSVEQFF
V gene: TRBV11-3; J gene: TRBJ2-7; CDR3 protein: CASSLRSDTYEQYF
V gene: TRBV27; J gene: TRBJ2-3; CDR3 protein: CASKESGGPTDTQYF
V gene: TRBV4-3; J gene: TRBJ2-7; CDR3 protein: CASSQEAFPDNPEQYF
V gene: TRBV7-8; J gene: TRBJ1-2; CDR3 protein: CASSPSLVKGHGYTF
V gene: TRBV2; J gene: TRBJ1-5; CDR3 protein: CASSVQGSNQPQHF
V gene: TRBV5-1; J gene: TRBJ2-5; CDR3 protein: CASSLDSGGVTQYF
V gene: TRBV30; J gene: TRBJ1-2; CDR3 protein: CAWVTGGGAGYTF
V gene: TRBV10-1; J gene: TRBJ2-7; CDR3 protein: CASSESAGASSYEQYF
V gene: TRBV9; J gene: TRBJ1-6; CDR3 protein: CASSPIGYGHRNSPLHF
V gene: TRBV12-5; J gene: TRBJ2-7; CDR3 protein: CASALGTRHEQYF
V gene: TRBV5-4; J gene: TRBJ2-1; CDR3 protein: CASSPDSRTPFRYSYNEQFF
V gene: TRBV7-8; J gene: TRBJ1-2; CDR3 protein: CASSRATGGLGYTF
V gene: TRBV27; J gene: TRBJ1-1; CDR3 protein: CASSLWDGRDTEAFF
V gene: TRBV7-2; J gene: TRBJ1-4; CDR3 protein: CASSFHMTTNEKLFF
V gene: TRBV27; J gene: TRBJ2-1; CDR3 protein: CASSFPRQGGNEQFF
V gene: TRBV18; J gene: TRBJ2-1; CDR3 protein: CASSPDGTSGFNEQFF
V gene: TRBV4-2; J gene: TRBJ2-7; CDR3 protein: CASSQGGTGSYEQYF
V gene: TRBV5-1; J gene: TRBJ2-5; CDR3 protein: CASSWSTPSQETQYF
V gene: TRBV7-9; J gene: TRBJ1-4; CDR3 protein: CASNQQGTNEKLFF
V gene: TRBV5-4; J gene: TRBJ2-7; CDR3 protein: CASSSGTSDSYEQYF
V gene: TRBV9; J gene: TRBJ1-1; CDR3 protein: CASSVGQSTEAFF
V gene: TRBV7-2; J gene: TRBJ2-3; CDR3 protein: CASSLRTSGTDTQYF
V gene: TRBV5-6; J gene: TRBJ2-7; CDR3 protein: CASSRHPYEQYF
V gene: TRBV6-5; J gene: TRBJ2-7; CDR3 protein: CASSSRTGGRPYEQYF
V gene: TRBV29-1; J gene: TRBJ2-7; CDR3 protein: CSARDRGFSYEQYF
V gene: TRBV29-1; J gene: TRBJ1-2; CDR3 protein: CSVASAVWSYTF
V gene: TRBV6-6; J gene: TRBJ1-1; CDR3 protein: CASSLITQGTEAFF
V gene: TRBV29-1; J gene: .; CDR3 protein: CSVEHDRGAYEQYF
V gene: TRBV2; J gene: TRBJ1-2; CDR3 protein: CASSPIAGGNYGYTF
V gene: TRBV29-1; J gene: TRBJ1-2; CDR3 protein: CSVETGGSGYTF
V gene: TRBV7-2; J gene: TRBJ2-2; CDR3 protein: CASSLEPAGSVTGELFF